These T cell receptor beta chains were read from a single sample in a study of graft-versus-host responses after intestinal transplantation. This table comes from immunoSEQ multiplex PCR, and its TCRdb copy is limited to in-frame clones, with some not included. The sample shows tens of thousands of clones, roughly 92% of them seen only once. Their antigens remain unidentified. The material sequenced was unstimulated CD4+ T cells sorted from spleen or lymph node cells, taken before intestinal transplant. The receptor set was obtained from a human donor who received an intestinal transplant. CDR3s include the opening cysteine and the closing phenylalanine or tryptophan.

V gene	J gene	CDR3 protein
TRBV28	TRBJ2-6	CASSNQGTGANVLTF
TRBV27	TRBJ2-2	CASSFRKNTGELFF
TRBV6-6	TRBJ2-1	CASSYSRGGRVNEQFF
TRBV5-6	TRBJ2-1	CASRFFPRQGVTYNEQFF
TRBV29-1	TRBJ2-5	CSVEDPASGRIQYF
TRBV5-1	TRBJ2-7	CASSQTAVAYEQYF
TRBV30	TRBJ2-7	CAWSRTGGYEQYF
TRBV12-5	TRBJ1-1	CASGLGTTEAFF
TRBV7-9	TRBJ2-3	CASSLRAHTDTQYF
TRBV10-2	TRBJ2-7	CASSESGDGAYEQYF
TRBV27	TRBJ2-7	CASSLVGGRRYEQYF
TRBV5-1	TRBJ2-2	CASAFRGLVDTGELFF
TRBV20-1	TRBJ2-3	CSAGVTDTQYF
TRBV28	TRBJ2-7	CASRGYWGATYEQYF
TRBV6-4	TRBJ1-5	CASSPDRNQPQHF
TRBV6-6	TRBJ1-5	CASSYDRQAIEPQHF
TRBV9	TRBJ2-6	CASSPHKSSGANVLTF
TRBV7-8	TRBJ1-5	CASSLADRGYQPQHF
TRBV15	TRBJ2-5	CATSRLSDETQYF
TRBV18	TRBJ2-1	CASSLPFRTGGKDNEQFF
TRBV30	TRBJ1-4	CAWSGQFNEKLFF
TRBV15	TRBJ2-7	CAIGQGFSYEQYF
TRBV29-1	TRBJ2-1	CSVEGDSSSYNEQFF
TRBV5-1	TRBJ2-7	CASSWDSKLAGVSYEQYF
TRBV10-3	TRBJ1-2	CAISESTGKLSGYTF
TRBV6-5	TRBJ2-7	CASRNREGIPYEQYF
TRBV6-1	TRBJ2-3	CASSVENVSTDTQYF
TRBV11-3	TRBJ2-1	CASSLGGERDNEQFF
TRBV5-6	TRBJ2-7	CASSFTGTYEQYF
TRBV6-5	TRBJ2-3	CASSYGGMNRADTQYF
TRBV2	TRBJ1-1	CASGGDRVNTEAFF
TRBV6-4	TRBJ1-1	CASSVAPNTEAFF
TRBV27	TRBJ2-7	CASRPSGHITYEQYF
TRBV6-1	TRBJ1-6	CASSRSHTYNSPLHF
TRBV7-3	TRBJ2-1	CASSPLRSGLSSNEQFF
TRBV6-5	TRBJ2-7	CASSNNYEQYF
TRBV28	TRBJ2-7	CASSLGTGGSYEQYF
TRBV30	TRBJ1-4	CAWRAGPTNEKLFF
TRBV27	TRBJ1-5	CASSRQGAYQPQHF
TRBV9	TRBJ1-6	CASSVASTGINSPLHF
TRBV6-5	TRBJ1-3	CASRRVPGNTIYF
TRBV6-5	TRBJ1-4	CASSYRTGTNEKLFF
TRBV5-1	TRBJ1-4	CASREGAANEKLFF
TRBV5-1	TRBJ1-5	CASSLDFNQPQHF
TRBV5-5	TRBJ2-3	CASTAVVLLGTDTQYF
TRBV7-7	TRBJ2-1	CASSPRVVGPSSYNEQFF
TRBV9	TRBJ1-4	CASSLGQPNEKLFF
TRBV21-1	TRBJ1-3	CASKPRPFSGNTIYF
TRBV28	TRBJ2-7	CASSLVRGTSWNEQYF
TRBV30	TRBJ2-2	CAWSGTALGELFF
TRBV6-5	TRBJ1-2	CASSYSTGNYGYTF